This TCR beta chain was found in a study of CD8 T cells in ankylosing spondylitis (dated by TCRdb to about 2017). Looking at the study overall: The study profiled T cell receptor beta repertoires in healthy donors and ankylosing spondylitis patients to find disease-linked TCR variants. The whole study cohort included under 140 healthy donors and 25 or so ankylosing spondylitis patients. Samples of peripheral blood were taken, and for ankylosing spondylitis patients, synovial fluid was collected as well.

General conclusions and limits of the study: According to the report, matched synovial fluid samples from ankylosing spondylitis patients were significantly enriched for the disease-linked clones. In peripheral blood, the disease-linked clones were found at relatively low frequencies and had a CD8+ phenotype. Some motif variants were previously reported in synovial fluid and blood of reactive arthritis patients, suggesting common disease-initiation mechanisms. Blood from ankylosing spondylitis patients appeared to be characterized by a TCR beta motif composed of eight highly homologous amino acid variants.

Sequencing was carried out with an Illumina HiSeq 2500. Quantitative 5'-RACE with molecular barcodes was the method used to prepare the TCR beta libraries. As for how the authors treated the data: Disease-linked TCR variants were identified with a new computational method built on a probabilistic model of VDJ rearrangement. Starting from the raw public reads, TCRdb applied fastp trimming at Q25, assembled clones with MiXCR and retained in-frame beta chains. Each entry merges the rows of one CDR3 protein and shows their most common DNA and genes. The V and J calls reflect TCRdb's pipeline rather than the authors' work. Present in this sample are hundreds of thousands of distinct CDR3 sequences, approximately 12% of which were seen just once. The ten largest account for 0.51% of the sample. This clonotype was detected only a few times. The clone's antigen remains unknown. Per-base quality was not reported, and no clone a single base away is much larger than it.

Taken from cysteine to phenylalanine, the CDR3 has 14 residues. Just the 42-base CDR3 DNA is kept, in frame starting at base 1. For CDR1 and CDR2, the germline V gene lists SGHTA and FQGNSA. Germline trimming amounts to 5 bases on V and 4 bases on J, with 6 as the count of junction bases outside the gene matches. Sequencing was carried out using blood, either unsorted or a sorted T cell fraction (not recorded which). The receptor was derived from a male donor with ankylosing spondylitis. The V and J segments used are TRBV7-2 and TRBJ2-7; 9 central bases correspond to TRBD1. The CDR3 has the sequence CASSPNRGPYEQYF. The nucleotide sequence reads TGTGCCAGCAGCCCGAACAGGGGGCCATACGAGCAGTACTTC.